A selection of T cell receptor beta chains follows, all from one sample in a study of cytomegalovirus exposure and HLA in healthy donors. Assay: immunoSEQ multiplex PCR; the TCRdb copy retains only in-frame clones and omits some. Seen here are fewer than 140,000 clones, roughly 80% observed once, and the top ten hold 3% to 4%. The sequenced material came from PBMCs. These receptors were taken from a man aged 60-69 years in good health and CMV-seronegative. The CDR3 runs from the conserved cysteine through the conserved F or W. Fields, in order: J gene, D gene, clone size, V gene, CDR3 DNA, CDR3 protein. A D gene is named only where the DNA matches it firmly. A clone size is listed for some rows: how often the clone was seen (once, few, many), or a class if it is expanded.

TRBJ2-5	TRBD2	few	TRBV7-7	TGTGCCAGCAGCTTAGGTAGCGGGGGGACTCTAGAGACCCAGTACTTC	CASSLGSGGTLETQYF
TRBJ2-5	TRBD2	-	TRBV7-7	TGTGCCAGCAGCAGACGACTAGCGGGCGAGGAGACCCAGTACTTC	CASSRRLAGEETQYF
TRBJ2-3	-	once	TRBV2	TGTGCCAGCAGAACTGGGACATTAGATACGCAGTATTTT	CASRTGTLDTQYF
TRBJ2-3	-	-	TRBV19	TGTGCCAGTAGTATAGTGTGGCAGGGTGGAGATACGCAGTATTTT	CASSIVWQGGDTQYF
TRBJ1-2	-	-	TRBV19	TGTGCCAGTAGTAACAGCCCCTATGGCTACACCTTC	CASSNSPYGYTF
TRBJ1-1	TRBD1	few	TRBV7-9	TGTGCCAGCAGGCTTAGCCAGGGGGTGCCCACTGAAGCTTTCTTT	CASRLSQGVPTEAFF
TRBJ1-5	TRBD1	once	TRBV5-4	TGTGCCAGCAGCTTGGGCGGACAGGGGGATCAGCCCCAGCATTTT	CASSLGGQGDQPQHF
TRBJ2-3	-	few	TRBV2	TGTGCCAGCAGTGAAAACAGGGACACAGATACGCAGTATTTT	CASSENRDTDTQYF
TRBJ1-5	-	few	TRBV30	TGTGCCTGGAGTGTAGGTCTAGATCAGCCCCAGCATTTT	CAWSVGLDQPQHF
TRBJ2-1	TRBD2	-	TRBV12-5	TGTGCTAGTGCCCCTAGCGGGGGGCTAAGATCCTACAATGAGCAGTTCTTC	CASAPSGGLRSYNEQFF
TRBJ1-6	TRBD1	-	TRBV11-2	TGTGCCAGCAGCTTTGGGACAGATAATTCACCCCTCCACTTT	CASSFGTDNSPLHF
TRBJ2-5	TRBD1	once	TRBV5-4	TGTGCCAGCAGCAGGAACAGGGGGCGAGAGACCCAGTACTTC	CASSRNRGRETQYF
TRBJ1-6	-	-	TRBV13	TGTGCCAGCAGCCCCAGCCGGGGGGCGGGTTCACCCCTCCACTTT	CASSPSRGAGSPLHF
TRBJ2-5	TRBD1	-	TRBV7-2	TGTGCCAGCAGCCAACGGGACAGGTTAAGGACCCAGTACTTC	CASSQRDRLRTQYF
TRBJ1-2	-	-	TRBV4-1	TGCGCCAGCAGCCAAAGAGGGGGGGGGCCCCTCCACGGCTACACCTTC	CASSQRGGGPLHGYTF
TRBJ1-6	TRBD1	-	TRBV9	TGTGCCAGCAGCGTAGCGGGGACAGCTAATTCACCCCTCCACTTT	CASSVAGTANSPLHF
TRBJ2-1	TRBD2	-	TRBV5-1	TGCGCCAGCAGCTTTAGACTAGCCGAAGGGGATGAGCAGTTCTTC	CASSFRLAEGDEQFF
TRBJ2-5	TRBD2	-	TRBV6-6	TGTGCCAGCAGTGCTAGCGGGCCCCAAGAGACCCAGTACTTC	CASSASGPQETQYF
TRBJ2-7	-	few	TRBV10-3	TGTGCCATAAAAAGGTCTAGCTCCTACGAGCAGTACTTC	CAIKRSSSYEQYF
TRBJ1-5	-	-	TRBV2	TGTGCCAGCAGTGAAAGGGGCGTAGGCAATCAGCCCCAGCATTTT	CASSERGVGNQPQHF
TRBJ1-1	TRBD1	-	TRBV5-6	TGTGCCAGCAGCTTGGCCGGACAGGTACTATGGAACACTGAAGCTTTCTTT	CASSLAGQVLWNTEAFF
TRBJ2-3	TRBD2	-	TRBV7-8	TGTGCCAGCAGCTTAGATGTACGGTCTAGCGGGGATGATACGCAGTATTTT	CASSLDVRSSGDDTQYF
TRBJ2-3	-	-	TRBV27	TGTGCCAGCAGCCGTCAGGTGGCAGATACGCAGTATTTT	CASSRQVADTQYF
TRBJ2-2	TRBD1	-	TRBV5-1	TGCGCCAGCAGCCTCGGACAGGGTAGAATCGGGGAGCTGTTTTTT	CASSLGQGRIGELFF
TRBJ1-6	TRBD1	few	TRBV19	TGTGCCAGTAGTTCGGACAGGGATAATTCACCCCTCCACTTT	CASSSDRDNSPLHF
TRBJ2-5	-	-	TRBV7-7	TGTGCCAGCAGCCGGGACACCAAAGAGACCCAGTACTTC	CASSRDTKETQYF
TRBJ1-5	-	-	TRBV7-9	TGTTCAATAGGTCGCAGCGGGGGGGATCAGCCCCAGCATTTT	CSIGRSGGDQPQHF
TRBJ1-6	TRBD1	-	TRBV7-9	TGTGCCAGCAGCCTGACAGGGGCTGGTAATTCACCCCTCCACTTT	CASSLTGAGNSPLHF
TRBJ2-2	-	-	TRBV1	TGCACCAGCAGGGAGGGCCCAATTTATGTAAACACCGGGGAGCTGTTTTTT	CTSREGPIYVNTGELFF
TRBJ1-6	TRBD1	-	TRBV30	TGTGCCTGGAGGGGGGACAGGAGAAATTCACCCCTCCACTTT	CAWRGDRRNSPLHF
TRBJ1-1	-	once	TRBV7-6	TGTGCCAGCAGCTATAGGAGAGGCAGGAACACTGAAGCTTTCTTT	CASSYRRGRNTEAFF
TRBJ1-3	-	few	TRBV19	TGTGCCAGTATCTCCCTGGGCCAGGTCTCTGGAAACACCATATATTTT	CASISLGQVSGNTIYF
TRBJ1-2	TRBD1	-	TRBV5-1	TGCGCCAGCAGCTTGGGGGACAGAAACTATGGCTACACCTTC	CASSLGDRNYGYTF
TRBJ2-3	-	-	TRBV11-2	TGTGCCAGCAGCTTAGGGGCTAGCGTTAGCACAGATACGCAGTATTTT	CASSLGASVSTDTQYF